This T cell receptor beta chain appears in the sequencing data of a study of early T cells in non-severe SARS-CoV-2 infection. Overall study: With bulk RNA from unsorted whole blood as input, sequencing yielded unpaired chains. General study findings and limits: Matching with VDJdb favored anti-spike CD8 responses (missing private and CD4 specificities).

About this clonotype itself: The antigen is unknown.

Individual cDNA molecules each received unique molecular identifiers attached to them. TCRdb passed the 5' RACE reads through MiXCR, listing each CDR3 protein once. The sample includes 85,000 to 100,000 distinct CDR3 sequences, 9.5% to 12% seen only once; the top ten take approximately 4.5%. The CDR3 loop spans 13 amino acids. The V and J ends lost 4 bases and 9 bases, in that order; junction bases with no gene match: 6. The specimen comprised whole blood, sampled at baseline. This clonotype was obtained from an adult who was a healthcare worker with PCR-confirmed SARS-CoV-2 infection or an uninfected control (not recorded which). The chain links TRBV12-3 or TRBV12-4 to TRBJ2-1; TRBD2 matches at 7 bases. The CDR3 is CASSSTSGTEQFF. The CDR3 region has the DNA TGTGCCAGCAGTTCAACCAGCGGGACTGAGCAGTTCTTC.